A selection of T cell receptor beta chains follows, all from one sample in a study of blood T cell repertoires in COVID-19. Clones were sequenced by immunoSEQ multiplex PCR, and TCRdb holds only the in-frame ones, with some missing. The repertoire holds roughly 240,000 clones, with roughly 88% as singletons. What was sequenced was peripheral blood. Receptors were obtained from an elderly woman with COVID-19, enrolled during active disease. The CDR3 runs from the conserved cysteine through the conserved F or W. D genes are given only for firm matches. Only part of the rows carry a size: once, few, many, or a class if the clone is expanded.

size	D	V	J	DNA	CDR3
NA	NA	TRBV6-5	TRBJ1-5	TGTGCCAGCAGGCCGATACAGGGTGTAGGTCAGCCCCAGCATTTT	CASRPIQGVGQPQHF
NA	NA	TRBV18	TRBJ1-1	TGTGCCAGCTCAACGACGGGGGACACTGAAGCTTTCTTT	CASSTTGDTEAFF
NA	NA	TRBV6-5	TRBJ1-2	TGTGCCAGCAGTCGGGACACCTATGGCTACACCTTC	CASSRDTYGYTF
NA	NA	TRBV29-1	TRBJ1-5	TGCAGCGTGGCTTGGTCGGAGAACAATCAGCCCCAGCATTTT	CSVAWSENNQPQHF
NA	TRBD1	TRBV10-3	TRBJ1-1	TGTGCCATTCAACCGGGACAGATGAACACTGAAGCTTTCTTT	CAIQPGQMNTEAFF
NA	TRBD1	TRBV18	TRBJ1-5	TGTGCCAGCTCACCAATGAAAACAGGGGGACAGCCCCAGCATTTT	CASSPMKTGGQPQHF
NA	TRBD1	TRBV11-2	TRBJ1-2	TGTGCCAGCAGCTCAATTTGGGACAGGACTAACTATGGCTACACCTTC	CASSSIWDRTNYGYTF
NA	TRBD2	TRBV2	TRBJ2-3	TGTGCCAGCACCGCCAGCTCCGGCGGGGGGGCCTCCGGGACGCAGTATTTT	CASTASSGGGASGTQYF
few	NA	TRBV5-5	TRBJ1-5	TGTGCCAGCAGCTCACTAGGTTCGGGCAATCAGCCCCAGCATTTT	CASSSLGSGNQPQHF
once	TRBD1	TRBV3-1/TRBV3-2	TRBJ1-2	TGTGCCAGCAGCACACTGCCGGGACAGGGTTATGGCTACACCTTC	CASSTLPGQGYGYTF
NA	NA	TRBV5-6	TRBJ1-1	TGTGCCAGCAGCGAGATTGGCAGGGATACCACTGAAGCTTTCTTT	CASSEIGRDTTEAFF
few	NA	TRBV19	TRBJ1-4	TGTGCCAGTCGAAACCAGGGATATGAAAAACTGTTTTTT	CASRNQGYEKLFF
NA	NA	TRBV5-6	TRBJ1-1	TGTGCCAGCAGCAACAGCAGGCCCATGAACACTGAAGCTTTCTTT	CASSNSRPMNTEAFF
NA	TRBD2	TRBV27	TRBJ2-5	TGTGCCAGTCAACGAGGGAGGGGCCGGGAGACCCAGTACTTC	CASQRGRGRETQYF
NA	TRBD1	TRBV6-1	TRBJ1-3	TGTGCCAGCAGTGAGTTGCACAGGACAGGGCCTAACTCTGGAAACACCATATATTTT	CASSELHRTGPNSGNTIYF
NA	TRBD1	TRBV5-1	TRBJ1-1	TGCGCCAGCAGCCTCGGACAGGGACGCATGCACATGAACACTGAAGCTTTCTTT	CASSLGQGRMHMNTEAFF
NA	NA	TRBV3-1/TRBV3-2	TRBJ1-2	TGTGCCAGCAGCCAAGTGGGGGGGAAGGATGGCTACACCTTC	CASSQVGGKDGYTF
NA	TRBD1	TRBV7-2	TRBJ1-2	TGTGCCAGCAGTACACCAGGGGGCGAGGAGGACTATGGCTACACCTTC	CASSTPGGEEDYGYTF
NA	TRBD1	TRBV7-2	TRBJ1-2	TGTGCCAGCAGCTTAGCGCGTGATGGGACAGGCTATGGCTACACCTTC	CASSLARDGTGYGYTF
NA	NA	TRBV3-1/TRBV3-2	TRBJ1-4	TGTGCCAGCAGCCAACACGACAGACTTAATGAAAAACTGTTTTTT	CASSQHDRLNEKLFF
NA	TRBD1	TRBV5-1	TRBJ1-6	TGCGCCAGCAGCTCGCAGGGGGCGAATTCACCCCTCCACTTT	CASSSQGANSPLHF
NA	NA	TRBV7-3	TRBJ2-1	TGTGCCAGCAGCCCTTGGGTAGGCAGGCAGCACAATGAGCAGTTCTTC	CASSPWVGRQHNEQFF
NA	NA	TRBV5-1	TRBJ1-5	TGCGCCAGCAGAGCGGGGCATCTGAGCAATCAGCCCCAGCATTTT	CASRAGHLSNQPQHF